These 13 T cell receptor beta chains were all obtained from the same sample, sequenced in a study of human CD8 memory T cell subsets. CCR7+ PD-1+ TIGIT+ early memory CD8+ T cells with exhausted-like traits constituted the TPEX cells. A UMI-labeled 5' RACE approach was the method that produced the TCR beta libraries. After re-calling the 5' RACE reads, TCRdb lists one entry per CDR3 protein, DNA absent. The sample's table shows some 7,000 distinct CDR3 sequences. Source material: CD8+ T cells from PBMCs. These receptors were collected from a human donor in good health.

The CDR3: CASSQLSEKLFF. The chain joins TRBV4-2 to TRBJ1-4. Per germline, CDR1 LGHNA and CDR2 YNFKEQ. The CDR3 is 12 amino acids.

The chain joins TRBV3-1 to TRBJ1-4. From germline, CDR1 is LGHDT and CDR2 YNNKEL (reference sequence). This CDR3 has 13 amino acids. The CDR3 sequence is CASSQGGEEKLFF.

This clonotype counts as medium-sized by frequency. The chain has TRBV7-9 and TRBJ1-5; TCRdb's D gene call, TRBD1, goes unchecked for lack of DNA. The CDR3 loop spans 16 amino acids. In germline, CDR1 is SEHNR, CDR2 FQNEAQ (reference sequence). The CDR3 loop is CASSPGADLGNQPQHF.

This clonotype is classed as medium-sized (0.01 to 0.1%) by frequency. The chain is built from TRBV6-1 and TRBJ2-1; the D gene TCRdb calls, TRBD1, cannot be checked with no DNA. CDR3 length: 15 residues. Germline values: CDR1 MNHNS, CDR2 SASEGT. The CDR3 protein is CASSGRGIPYNEQFF.

This clonotype is identified as medium-sized from frequency. This chain connects TRBV6-5 to TRBJ1-6; checking the TCRdb D call of TRBD1 is not possible without DNA. Germline values: CDR1 MNHEY, CDR2 SVGAGI. This CDR3 is built from 17 residues. Here the CDR3 reads CASSGGREGSYNSPLHF.

The chain carries TRBV9 and TRBJ2-5. The CDR3 extends over 13 amino acids. The germline V gene encodes CDR1 SGDLS and CDR2 YYNGEE. The CDR3 loop is CASSVRSFETQYF.

The chain recombines TRBV20-1 with TRBJ2-7. The CDR3 covers 14 residues. Germline CDR1 and CDR2: DFQATT and SNEGSKA (reference sequence). The chain's CDR3 is CSARDRDSTYEQYF.

The rearrangement joins TRBV7-9 to TRBJ2-1; TCRdb's D call, TRBD2, is unchecked because there is no DNA. The germline V gene encodes CDR1 SEHNR and CDR2 FQNEAQ (reference sequence). The CDR3 consists of 11 residues. The CDR3: CATAGLTREFF.

The genes are TRBV5-8 and TRBJ2-2; TCRdb lists TRBD2, though no DNA is available to test this call. Germline V gene lookup returns CDR1 SGHTS and CDR2 YDEGEE. This CDR3 has 17 amino acids. CDR3 residues: CASSSRTWGTSSGELFF.

The chain carries TRBV2 and TRBJ1-6. The CDR3 is made up of 15 amino acids. Looked up from germline, CDR1 is SNHLY and CDR2 is FYNNEI. Here the CDR3 reads CASSDSGGYNSPLHF. The variable domain in full, completed from reference TRBV2 and TRBJ1-6, reads EPEVTQTPSHQVTQMGQEVILRCVPISNHLYFYWYRQILGQKVEFLVSFYNNEISEKSEIFDDQFSVERPDGSNFTLKIRSTKLEDSAMYFCASSDSGGYNSPLHFGNGTRLTVT.

The V gene is TRBV6-5, the J gene TRBJ2-1. Germline V gene data show CDR1 as MNHEY and CDR2 as SVGAGI. CDR3 length: 16 amino acids. The CDR3 reads CASISLRGSSYNEQFF.

This clonotype is medium-sized by frequency. V and J are TRBV25-1 and TRBJ1-6. Germline V gene lookup returns CDR1 MGHDK and CDR2 SYGVNS. The CDR3 has 11 amino acids. The CDR3 loop reads CASSELRALHF.

The V call is TRBV11-3, the J call TRBJ2-5. The CDR3 spans 11 residues. From germline, CDR1 is SGHNT and CDR2 YENEEA. The chain's CDR3 is CASSFGGTQYF.